This is a list of T cell receptor beta chains from one sample in a study of CD49a tissue-resident CD8 T cells in human skin. Profiling relied on immunoSEQ multiplex PCR, and the TCRdb table lists in-frame clones only, not all of them. The sample yields 700 to 900 clones, approximately 76% seen once. The sequenced sample was CLA- CD8+ effector memory T cells sorted from blood. The receptors here all came from a human donor in good health. Each CDR3 is given without its conserved first and last residue.

J: TRBJ1-1
V: TRBV7-6
CDR3: ASSPPGHPEAF

J: TRBJ1-5
V: TRBV7-6
CDR3: ASSVRGDGDQPQH

J: TRBJ2-7
V: TRBV5-6
CDR3: ASSLDGVSYEQY

J: TRBJ1-3
V: TRBV28
CDR3: ASSWEQGFSGNTIY

J: TRBJ1-2
V: TRBV6-5
CDR3: ASSRGTGYT

J: TRBJ1-6
V: TRBV28
CDR3: ASSSHRGQDSPLH

J: TRBJ2-1
V: TRBV27
CDR3: ASSKRDSYNEQF

J: TRBJ2-2
V: TRBV27
CDR3: ASSFSGGARELF

J: TRBJ1-5
V: TRBV6-1
CDR3: ASTVSPDMSQPQH

J: TRBJ1-5
V: TRBV28
CDR3: ASSFRGRGNQPQH

J: TRBJ2-1
V: TRBV5-1
CDR3: ASSLTETTYNEQF

J: TRBJ1-1
V: TRBV30
CDR3: AWIAGGTEAF

J: TRBJ1-6
V: TRBV5-4
CDR3: ASSLAGTGANSPLH

J: TRBJ1-2
V: TRBV9
CDR3: ASSVGQRNGYT

J: TRBJ1-6
V: TRBV9
CDR3: ASSPTVYNSPLH

J: TRBJ2-3
V: TRBV2
CDR3: ASSEVLAGVHTDTQY

J: TRBJ2-7
V: TRBV28
CDR3: ASSFEQGRYEQY

J: TRBJ1-2
V: TRBV9
CDR3: ASSVSPTGANYGYT

J: TRBJ2-2
V: TRBV29-1
CDR3: SVALAGGPHGELF